This TCR beta chain was recovered during a study of post-analysis software for immune sequencing data. About the study: Clinical courses comprised relapsing-remitting, secondary progressive and progressive-relapsing multiple sclerosis. Findings and limits, study-wide: TRBV segments more frequent in patients than in controls numbered five and included TRBV5-6, TRBV5-1 and TRBV20-1. Versus controls, multiple sclerosis patients showed significantly lower diversity (normalized Chao1). The F measure placed samples prepared in the same batch into strongly shared clusters.

The TCR beta cDNA libraries contained unique molecular identifiers. TCRdb reprocessed the PCR reads with MiXCR, giving one entry per CDR3 protein. The sample holds around 770,000 distinct CDR3 sequences; about 45% are singletons and the top ten take 4.9%. This clonotype was recorded a few times. Its antigen is unidentified. The germline V gene encodes CDR1 LNHNV and CDR2 YYDKDF (reference sequence). CDR3 length equals 14 residues. The V end lost 1 base, the J end lost 5 bases, and 9 bases lay between the germline ends. The rearrangement links TRBV15 to TRBJ1-5; D unclear. This TCR came from a girl under 18 with multiple sclerosis. Sample: blood. The CDR3 region is CATSRGDRDQPQHF. The CDR3 DNA reads as TGTGCCACCAGCAGAGGGGATCGGGATCAGCCCCAGCATTTT.